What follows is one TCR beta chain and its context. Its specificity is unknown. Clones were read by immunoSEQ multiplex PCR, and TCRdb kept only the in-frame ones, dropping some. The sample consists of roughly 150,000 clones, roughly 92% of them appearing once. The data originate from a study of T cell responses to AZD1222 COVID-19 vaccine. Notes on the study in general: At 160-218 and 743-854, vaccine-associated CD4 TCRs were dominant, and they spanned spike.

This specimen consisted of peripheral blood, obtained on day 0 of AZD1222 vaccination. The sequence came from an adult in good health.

CDR3 in DNA: TGTGCCAGCTCTGGGGGACACAATGAGCAGTTCTTC. This translates into CASSGGHNEQFF. The rearrangement links TRBV6-5 to TRBJ2-1; D possibly uses TRBD1 or TRBD2 (5 bases each). V was pared by 8 bases and J by 5 bases, with 10 bases between. The CDR3 contains 12 residues. CDR1 is MNHEY, CDR2 SVGAGI, per germline.